The source of this TCR beta chain is a study of blood T cell repertoires in COVID-19. On the study more broadly: Whether acute or convalescent, the COVID-19 samples came from the United States, Italy and Spain. Sources were T cells, B-cell-depleted T cells, or PBMCs; the material itself was cDNA or gDNA.

The length of the CDR3 is 16 residues. V was clipped by 5 bases and J by 3 bases, with 17 bases between them. Germline V gives CDR1 LGHNA, CDR2 YSLEER. Source study methods: Nucleated cell number was recorded as an estimate derived from reference gene primer amplification. Using immunoSEQ multiplex PCR, the repertoire was profiled, and TCRdb retains in-frame clones only, with some absent. V and J calls and clone size follow that table, whereas D and trimming were derived from the DNA. The table has roughly 140,000 clones, about nine tenths seen once. V is TRBV4-3 and J is TRBJ2-4; TRBD2 is a possible D gene (5 bases). The sample comprised peripheral blood. The clonotype was recovered from a man aged 50 to 60 with active or convalescent COVID-19. Here the CDR3 reads CASSTQSGLYKNIQYF. In nucleotides, the CDR3 is TGCGCCAGCAGCACACAGAGCGGACTTTACAAAAACATTCAGTACTTC.